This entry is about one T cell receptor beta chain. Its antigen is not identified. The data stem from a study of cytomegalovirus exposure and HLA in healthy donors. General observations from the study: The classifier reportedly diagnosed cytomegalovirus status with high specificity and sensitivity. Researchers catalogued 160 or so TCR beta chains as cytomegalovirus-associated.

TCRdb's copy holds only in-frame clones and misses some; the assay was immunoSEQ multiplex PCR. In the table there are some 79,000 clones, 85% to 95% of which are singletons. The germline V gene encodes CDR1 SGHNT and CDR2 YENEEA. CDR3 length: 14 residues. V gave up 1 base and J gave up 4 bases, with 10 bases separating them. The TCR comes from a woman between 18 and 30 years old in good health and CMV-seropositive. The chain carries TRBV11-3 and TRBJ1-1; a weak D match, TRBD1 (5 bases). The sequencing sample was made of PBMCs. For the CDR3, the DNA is TGTGCCAGCAGCTTAGGGACATCGAGCACTGAAGCTTTCTTT. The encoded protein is CASSLGTSSTEAFF.